These T cell receptor beta chains were read from a single sample in a study of T cell responses to AZD1222 COVID-19 vaccine. The table came from immunoSEQ multiplex PCR; TCRdb's copy has only in-frame clones and leaves some out. The table shows roughly 140,000 clones, with roughly nine tenths occurring only once. Sample: peripheral blood, taken 28 days after the second AZD1222 dose. These receptor sequences come from an adult who received the AZD1222 COVID-19 vaccine. Both conserved end residues are part of each CDR3. D genes are given only for firm matches. The listing skips clone size in some rows; elsewhere it reads once, few, many or a size class.

cdr3_aa cdr3_nt j_call clone_size v_call d_call
CASSPYLGRSGANVLTF TGTGCCAGCTCACCGTATTTAGGGAGGTCAGGGGCCAACGTCCTGACTTTC TRBJ2-6 . TRBV18 .
CASSPGLASYEQYF TGTGCCAGCAGTCCGGGACTAGCATCCTACGAGCAGTACTTC TRBJ2-7 . TRBV27 TRBD2
CATSRAQGVGNSPLHF TGTGCCACCAGCAGAGCCCAGGGGGTCGGGAATTCACCCCTCCACTTT TRBJ1-6 . TRBV15 TRBD1
CASSRDRGREKLFF TGTGCCAGCAGCCGGGACAGGGGGCGGGAAAAACTGTTTTTT TRBJ1-4 . TRBV5-4 TRBD1
CAISGTNQPQHF TGTGCCATCAGTGGGACGAATCAGCCCCAGCATTTT TRBJ1-5 . TRBV10-3 .
CASSQGGGKAGELFF TGCGCCAGCAGCCAAGGCGGAGGGAAGGCCGGGGAGCTGTTTTTT TRBJ2-2 . TRBV4-1 .
CASSQGSNYGYTF TGTGCCAGCAGCCAAGGGAGTAACTATGGCTACACCTTC TRBJ1-2 . TRBV3-1/TRBV3-2 .
CASSELSRGVQPQHF TGTGCCAGCAGTGAACTTTCGAGGGGGGTTCAGCCCCAGCATTTT TRBJ1-5 . TRBV6-1 .
CASSSYSGRGLVWELFF TGCGCCAGCAGTTCGTACAGCGGGAGGGGGTTAGTCTGGGAGCTGTTTTTT TRBJ2-2 once TRBV10-1 TRBD2
CASSVSGRSYNEQFF TGTGCCAGCAGTGTTAGCGGGAGATCCTACAATGAGCAGTTCTTC TRBJ2-1 . TRBV25-1 TRBD2
CASSLRGGSYEQYF TGTGCCAGCAGCTTACGGGGGGGAAGCTACGAGCAGTACTTC TRBJ2-7 . TRBV13 TRBD2
CASSQLPILSPHYEQYF TGTGCCAGCAGCCAGCTCCCTATCCTCTCGCCGCACTACGAGCAGTACTTC TRBJ2-7 . TRBV14 .
CASRDLRGGLTEAFF TGTGCCAGTAGGGACCTACGGGGGGGACTCACTGAAGCTTTCTTT TRBJ1-1 once TRBV19 .
CASSPELAGRIEQFF TGTGCCAGCAGCCCCGAGTTAGCGGGAAGGATTGAGCAGTTCTTC TRBJ2-1 . TRBV2 TRBD2
CASSGVNNQPQHF TGTGCCAGCAGCGGGGTGAACAATCAGCCCCAGCATTTT TRBJ1-5 . TRBV27 .
CASSELGTQYF TGTGCCAGCAGCGAATTGGGGACCCAGTACTTC TRBJ2-5 . TRBV12-3/TRBV12-4 .
CASSWTSSEAFF TGTGCCAGCAGTTGGACTTCCTCTGAAGCTTTCTTT TRBJ1-1 once TRBV28 .
CAPGTYNEQFF TGTGCCCCCGGGACATACAATGAGCAGTTCTTC TRBJ2-1 . TRBV7-9 .